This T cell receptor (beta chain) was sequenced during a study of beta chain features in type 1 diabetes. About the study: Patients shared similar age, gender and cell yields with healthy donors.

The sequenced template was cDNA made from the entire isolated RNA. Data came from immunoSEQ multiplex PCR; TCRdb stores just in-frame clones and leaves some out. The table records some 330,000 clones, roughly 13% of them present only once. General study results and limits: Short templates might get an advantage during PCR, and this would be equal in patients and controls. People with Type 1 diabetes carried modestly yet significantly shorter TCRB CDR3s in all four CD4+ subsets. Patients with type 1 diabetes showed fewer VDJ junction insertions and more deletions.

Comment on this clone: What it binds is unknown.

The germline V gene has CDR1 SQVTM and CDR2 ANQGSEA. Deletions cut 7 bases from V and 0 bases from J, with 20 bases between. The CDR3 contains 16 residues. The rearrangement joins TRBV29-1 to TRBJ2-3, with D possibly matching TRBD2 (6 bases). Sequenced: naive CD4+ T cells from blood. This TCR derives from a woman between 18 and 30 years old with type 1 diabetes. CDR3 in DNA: TGCAGCGCATTTCCGGGGGTGTTGACCAGCACAGATACGCAGTATTTT. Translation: CSAFPGVLTSTDTQYF.